Below, 6 T cell receptor beta chains from the same sample are listed, as sequenced in a study of identical twins. TCRdb processed the 5' RACE reads anew with MiXCR; each CDR3 protein has one entry. The sample has some 630,000 distinct CDR3 sequences, around 7.5% seen once. These data are also associated with another study on yellow fever vaccine responses in identical twins.

What was sequenced was PBMCs. The source of these receptors is a woman aged 18-35 years in good health.

This clonotype has at least ten counts. This chain joins TRBV3-1 and TRBJ2-7; TRBD2 matches at 9 bases. V gave up 3 bases and J gave up 0 bases; unmatched junction bases: 6. The CDR3 consists of 16 residues. Germline CDR1 is LGHDT and CDR2 is YNNKEL (reference sequence). CDR3 residues: CASSQSSGVSSYEQYF. In DNA, the CDR3 is TGTGCCAGCAGCCAGTCTAGCGGGGTGAGCTCCTACGAGCAGTACTTC.

The J gene is TRBJ1-4, the V gene TRBV29-1, with a weak D call TRBD1 (5 bases). The germline V gene has CDR1 SQVTM and CDR2 ANQGSEA. The germline V and J ends were trimmed by 6 bases and 5 bases, with 7 bases remaining between them. The CDR3 contains 11 residues. Here the CDR3 reads CSVGENEKLFF. The CDR3 DNA is TGCAGCGTAGGGGAGAATGAAAAACTGTTTTTT.

This clonotype appeared many times. The genes are TRBV28 and TRBJ2-7, with 9 bases fitting TRBD1. The CDR3 length is 14 residues. In germline, CDR1 is MDHEN, CDR2 SYDVKM. Unmatched junction bases numbered 5, after V lost 6 bases and J lost 2 bases. CDR3 in amino acids: CASSHGTGPYEQYF. CDR3 nucleotides: TGTGCCAGCAGCCATGGGACAGGGCCCTACGAGCAGTACTTC. Full variable domain (missing parts from reference TRBV28 and TRBJ2-7): DVKVTQSSRYLVKRTGEKVFLECVQDMDHENMFWYRQDPGLGLRLIYFSYDVKMKEKGDIPEGYSVSREKKERFSLILESASTNQTSMYLCASSHGTGPYEQYFGPGTRLTVT.

This clonotype was seen many times. V gene TRBV2 combines with J gene TRBJ2-1, with 10 nucleotides matching TRBD2. This CDR3 is 15 amino acids long. J was trimmed by 7 bases and V by 5 bases; bases with no gene match: 8. From germline, CDR1 is SNHLY and CDR2 FYNNEI. The DNA of the CDR3 is TGTGCCAGCAGTTGGCTAGCGGGAGTTGGTAATGAGCAGTTCTTC. This codes for CASSWLAGVGNEQFF.

This chain links TRBV5-1 with TRBJ1-1, with D maybe TRBD1 (6 bases). The V end was cut by 1 base, the J end by 5 bases, with 9 bases between. Looked up from germline, CDR1 is SGHRS and CDR2 is YFSETQ. The CDR3 sequence is 13 residues long. CDR3 sequence: CASSLTGFTEAFF. The CDR3 DNA follows: TGCGCCAGCAGCTTGACAGGGTTTACTGAAGCTTTCTTT.

The table lists this clonotype with a few counts. The rearrangement uses TRBV29-1 and TRBJ2-1, with no clear D. With 2 bases removed from V and 2 bases from J, the gap between germline ends came to 13 bases. The CDR3 length is 15 residues. Germline V gene data show CDR1 as SQVTM and CDR2 as ANQGSEA. CDR3 protein: CSVELPESPYNEQFF. The CDR3 DNA sequence: TGCAGCGTTGAACTCCCCGAGAGTCCCTACAATGAGCAGTTCTTC.